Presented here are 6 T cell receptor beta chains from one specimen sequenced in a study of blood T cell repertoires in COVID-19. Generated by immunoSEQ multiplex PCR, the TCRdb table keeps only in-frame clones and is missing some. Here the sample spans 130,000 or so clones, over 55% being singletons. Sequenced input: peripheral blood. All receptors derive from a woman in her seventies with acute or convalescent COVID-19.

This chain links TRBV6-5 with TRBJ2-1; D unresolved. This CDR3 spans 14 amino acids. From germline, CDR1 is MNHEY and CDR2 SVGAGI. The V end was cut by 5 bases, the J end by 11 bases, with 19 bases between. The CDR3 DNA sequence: TGTGCCAGCAGTACTGGTTTCGGGTCCAAGCAGCAGTTCTTC. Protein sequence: CASSTGFGSKQQFF.

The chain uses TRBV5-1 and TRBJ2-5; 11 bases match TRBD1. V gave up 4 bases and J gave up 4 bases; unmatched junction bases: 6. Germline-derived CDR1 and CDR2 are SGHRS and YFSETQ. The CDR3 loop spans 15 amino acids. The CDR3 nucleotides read TGCGCCAGCAGCAACGGACAGGGGGCGCGAGAGACCCAGTACTTC. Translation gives CASSNGQGARETQYF. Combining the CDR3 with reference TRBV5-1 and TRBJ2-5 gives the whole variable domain KAGVTQTPRYLIKTRGQQVTLSCSPISGHRSVSWYQQTPGQGLQFLFEYFSETQRNKGNFPGRFSGRQFSNSRSEMNVSTLELGDSALYLCASSNGQGARETQYFGPGTRLLVL.

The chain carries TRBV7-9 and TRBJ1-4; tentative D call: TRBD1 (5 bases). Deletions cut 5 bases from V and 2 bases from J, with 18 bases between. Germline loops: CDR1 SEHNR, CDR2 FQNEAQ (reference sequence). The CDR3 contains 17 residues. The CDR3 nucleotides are TGTGCCAGCAGCCCCTACCGACAGATTCCCACTAATGAAAAACTGTTTTTT. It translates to CASSPYRQIPTNEKLFF.

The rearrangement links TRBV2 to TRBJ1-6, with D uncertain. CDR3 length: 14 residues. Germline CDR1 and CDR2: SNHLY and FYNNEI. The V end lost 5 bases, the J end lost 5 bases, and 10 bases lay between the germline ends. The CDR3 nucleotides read TGTGCCAGCAGTTTGCAGGTGGATAATTCACCCCTCCACTTT. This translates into CASSLQVDNSPLHF. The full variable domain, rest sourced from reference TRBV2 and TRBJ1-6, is EPEVTQTPSHQVTQMGQEVILRCVPISNHLYFYWYRQILGQKVEFLVSFYNNEISEKSEIFDDQFSVERPDGSNFTLKIRSTKLEDSAMYFCASSLQVDNSPLHFGNGTRLTVT.

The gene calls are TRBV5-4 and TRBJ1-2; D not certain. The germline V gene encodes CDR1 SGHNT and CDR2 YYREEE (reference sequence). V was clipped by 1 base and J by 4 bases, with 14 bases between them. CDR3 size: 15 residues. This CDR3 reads CASSLMGDPFYGYTF. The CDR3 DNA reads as TGTGCCAGCAGCTTGATGGGAGACCCTTTCTATGGCTACACCTTC.

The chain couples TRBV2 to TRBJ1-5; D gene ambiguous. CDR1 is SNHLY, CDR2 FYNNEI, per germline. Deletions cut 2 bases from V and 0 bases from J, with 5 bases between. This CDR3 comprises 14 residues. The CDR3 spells CASSESGSNQPQHF. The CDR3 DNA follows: TGTGCCAGCAGTGAATCAGGTAGCAATCAGCCCCAGCATTTT.